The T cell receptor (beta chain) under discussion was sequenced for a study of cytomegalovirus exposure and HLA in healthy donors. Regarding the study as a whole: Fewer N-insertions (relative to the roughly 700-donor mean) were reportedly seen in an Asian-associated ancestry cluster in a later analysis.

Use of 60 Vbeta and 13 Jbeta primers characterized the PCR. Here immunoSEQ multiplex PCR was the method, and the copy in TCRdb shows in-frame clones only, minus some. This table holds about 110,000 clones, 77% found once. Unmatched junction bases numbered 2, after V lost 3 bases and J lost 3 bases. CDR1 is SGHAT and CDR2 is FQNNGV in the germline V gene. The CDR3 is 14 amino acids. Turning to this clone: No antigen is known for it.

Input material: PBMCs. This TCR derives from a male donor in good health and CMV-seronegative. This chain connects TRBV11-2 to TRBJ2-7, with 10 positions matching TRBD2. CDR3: CASSFASGGYEQYF. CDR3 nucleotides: TGTGCCAGCAGCTTTGCTAGCGGGGGCTACGAGCAGTACTTC.